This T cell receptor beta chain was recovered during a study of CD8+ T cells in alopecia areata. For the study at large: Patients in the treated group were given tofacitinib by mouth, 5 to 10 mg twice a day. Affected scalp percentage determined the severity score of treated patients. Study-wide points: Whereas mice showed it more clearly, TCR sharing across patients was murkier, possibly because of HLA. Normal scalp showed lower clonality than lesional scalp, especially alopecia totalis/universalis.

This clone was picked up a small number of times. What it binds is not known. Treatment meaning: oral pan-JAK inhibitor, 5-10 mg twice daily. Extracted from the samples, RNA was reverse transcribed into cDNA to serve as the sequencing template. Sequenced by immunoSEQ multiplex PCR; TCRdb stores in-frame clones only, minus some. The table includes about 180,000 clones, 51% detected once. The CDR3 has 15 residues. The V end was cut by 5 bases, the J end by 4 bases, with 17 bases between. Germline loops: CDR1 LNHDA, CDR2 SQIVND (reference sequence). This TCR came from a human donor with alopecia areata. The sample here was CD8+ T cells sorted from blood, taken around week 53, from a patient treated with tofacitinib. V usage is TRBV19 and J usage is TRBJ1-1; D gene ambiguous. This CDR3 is CASSSYRTTGTEAFF. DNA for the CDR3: TGTGCCAGTAGTTCTTATAGAACAACGGGCACTGAAGCTTTCTTT.